This T cell receptor beta chain originates from a study of blood T cells in healthy people across ages (dated by TCRdb to between 2014 and 2016). Looking at the study overall: In model experiments, template switching captured roughly one uniquely barcoded TCR beta cDNA molecule for every two T cells. Using the same blood draw, the study looked at two additional independent replicas of 1 million unique cDNA reads for two donors, one aged 18 to 30 and the other aged 80 or older. Donors were grouped into four age groups: young (average about 15 years), middle-aged (39), aged (around 60) and long-lived (approximately 81). The study measured age-related changes in TCR beta repertoire diversity using deep sequencing normalized with unique cDNA molecular identifiers. Overall study outcomes, separate from this receptor: Compared with the aged group, the long-lived group had more naive CD4+ T cells, fewer expanded clones and increased TCR diversity, a pattern suggesting age selection. Because donor CMV infection status was unknown, age-related changes in expanded clonotypes were potentially confounded. There was a strong correlation between observed TCR beta diversity and the percentage of naive T cells measured by flow cytometry. Total diversity estimates from one million sequenced T cells were considered lower bounds and underestimates. Conclusive comparison of naive and antigen-experienced compartments was prevented by the profiling of bulk unsorted PBMCs. Observed TCR beta diversity per million T cells fell roughly linearly with age, and a significant reduction was already apparent by age about 36.

Libraries were made using 5' RACE. TCRdb lists the instrument as Illumina HiSeq 2500. A second PCR of about 6 to 12 cycles was run with a J-beta primer mix and a sample-barcoded 5' primer. A unique molecular identifier was introduced onto each TCR beta cDNA molecule by a template-switch 5' adaptor carrying 12 random nucleotides. At least 2.5 million CDR3-containing paired-end reads were obtained from each sample. First-strand cDNA synthesis was performed from all RNA using the Mint cDNA synthesis kit, with priming by a TRBC-specific oligonucleotide. After uracil-DNA glycosylase treatment, a first 18-cycle PCR used universal primers M1SS and BC2_uni_R on all cDNA. The original pipeline was this. Normalization of each sample was performed by random selection of 1 million high-quality reads, each carrying a distinct molecular identifier. Reads sharing molecular identifiers were discarded rather than binned into consensus sequences. MiTCR, run with a Q25 quality threshold and the strictest error-elimination algorithm, handled CDR3 identification, clonotype clustering and error correction. Lower-bound total TCR beta diversity was estimated with a nonparametric unseen species model using Euler transformation. Through fastp at Q25 and MiXCR, TCRdb rebuilt clones from the public reads, retaining in-frame beta chains. When rows share a CDR3 protein, they turn into one entry using the most common DNA and genes. In this record, the V and J calls reflect TCRdb's handling and not the investigators' own analysis. Here the sample has about 930,000 distinct CDR3 sequences; 25% to 30% occur a single time. The biggest ten clones account for roughly 10% of the sample.

The donors were roughly 40 Caucasian individuals from Russia, aged roughly 6 to 100 years, who were systemically healthy. About 9.6 milliliters of peripheral blood were collected from each donor into EDTA-treated Vacutainer tubes. Ficoll-Paque density-gradient centrifugation was used to isolate PBMCs, with at least 6.5 million per sample. Trizol reagent was used to extract total RNA from the PBMCs, yielding at least 5.5 micrograms per sample. Naive CD45RAhigh/CD27high T cell percentages were measured by flow cytometry on a PBMC aliquot from every donor. This clonotype was observed at least ten times. Its antigen is still unknown. No per-base quality is available; no much larger clone lies one base away. From its cysteine to its phenylalanine, the CDR3 spans 18 amino acids. Only the CDR3 portion is preserved as DNA: 54 bases, with reading frame beginning at the first base. Unmatched junction bases come to 12, with V trimmed by 5 bases and J by 0 bases. The germline V gene (reference sequence) sets CDR1 to SEHNR and CDR2 to FQNEAQ.

This sample was also put to use in a study of T cells of mothers and their children. As the second paper documents: The donors were nine systemically healthy Caucasian individuals, made up of three mothers and their six children. cDNA synthesis used all of the extracted RNA, with around 1.4 ug of RNA in each 15 ul reaction. In the second PCR, the M1S primer added sample barcodes and 2-4 random nucleotides. Each mother yielded over 9.5 million TCR beta CDR3 reads and each child about 3 million reads. In both related and unrelated pairs, thymic selection shapes the output of TCR recombination in a similar way, with inherited differences having only a minor effect. Related mother-child pairs always showed normalized repertoire overlap that was slightly higher than in unrelated mother-child pairs, though the difference was never significant. With a sensitivity of approximately 100 clones per million clonotypes, no persistent microchimeric T cell clones were detected. In the study, deep NGS was used to compare the TCR beta repertoires of mothers and children, and features distinguishing related mother-child pairs from unrelated individuals were sought. The mean age was roughly 36 +/- 4 years for the mothers and about 12 +/- 4 years for the children. After adapter ligation was performed with NEBNext reagents, the libraries were sequenced on an Illumina HiSeq 2000 with 100+100 nt paired-end reads. Mother and child libraries were prepared a month apart and sequenced in separate runs to prevent cross-contamination. For each donor, somewhere between about 450,000 and 2,000,000 distinct TCR beta clonotypes were identified. Naive TCR beta clonotypes were estimated from low-frequency clonotypes matched to each donor's FACS-determined naive share, without sorting.

The sequencing sample was made of blood. Rearrangement joined TRBV7-9 to TRBJ2-1; 8 middle bases align to TRBD1. The receptor was isolated from a woman in her thirties or forties in good health. The DNA reads TGTGCCAGCAGCGCAGGGGGCTACTCCAGGGCCTCCTACAATGAGCAGTTCTTC. Its amino acids are CASSAGGYSRASYNEQFF. The CDR3 plus the reference TRBV7-9 and TRBJ2-1 genes for the other parts give the full variable domain: DTGVSQNPRHKITKRGQNVTFRCDPISEHNRLYWYRQTLGQGPEFLTYFQNEAQLEKSRLLSDRFSAERPKGSFSTLEIQRTEQGDSAMYLCASSAGGYSRASYNEQFFGPGTRLTVL.